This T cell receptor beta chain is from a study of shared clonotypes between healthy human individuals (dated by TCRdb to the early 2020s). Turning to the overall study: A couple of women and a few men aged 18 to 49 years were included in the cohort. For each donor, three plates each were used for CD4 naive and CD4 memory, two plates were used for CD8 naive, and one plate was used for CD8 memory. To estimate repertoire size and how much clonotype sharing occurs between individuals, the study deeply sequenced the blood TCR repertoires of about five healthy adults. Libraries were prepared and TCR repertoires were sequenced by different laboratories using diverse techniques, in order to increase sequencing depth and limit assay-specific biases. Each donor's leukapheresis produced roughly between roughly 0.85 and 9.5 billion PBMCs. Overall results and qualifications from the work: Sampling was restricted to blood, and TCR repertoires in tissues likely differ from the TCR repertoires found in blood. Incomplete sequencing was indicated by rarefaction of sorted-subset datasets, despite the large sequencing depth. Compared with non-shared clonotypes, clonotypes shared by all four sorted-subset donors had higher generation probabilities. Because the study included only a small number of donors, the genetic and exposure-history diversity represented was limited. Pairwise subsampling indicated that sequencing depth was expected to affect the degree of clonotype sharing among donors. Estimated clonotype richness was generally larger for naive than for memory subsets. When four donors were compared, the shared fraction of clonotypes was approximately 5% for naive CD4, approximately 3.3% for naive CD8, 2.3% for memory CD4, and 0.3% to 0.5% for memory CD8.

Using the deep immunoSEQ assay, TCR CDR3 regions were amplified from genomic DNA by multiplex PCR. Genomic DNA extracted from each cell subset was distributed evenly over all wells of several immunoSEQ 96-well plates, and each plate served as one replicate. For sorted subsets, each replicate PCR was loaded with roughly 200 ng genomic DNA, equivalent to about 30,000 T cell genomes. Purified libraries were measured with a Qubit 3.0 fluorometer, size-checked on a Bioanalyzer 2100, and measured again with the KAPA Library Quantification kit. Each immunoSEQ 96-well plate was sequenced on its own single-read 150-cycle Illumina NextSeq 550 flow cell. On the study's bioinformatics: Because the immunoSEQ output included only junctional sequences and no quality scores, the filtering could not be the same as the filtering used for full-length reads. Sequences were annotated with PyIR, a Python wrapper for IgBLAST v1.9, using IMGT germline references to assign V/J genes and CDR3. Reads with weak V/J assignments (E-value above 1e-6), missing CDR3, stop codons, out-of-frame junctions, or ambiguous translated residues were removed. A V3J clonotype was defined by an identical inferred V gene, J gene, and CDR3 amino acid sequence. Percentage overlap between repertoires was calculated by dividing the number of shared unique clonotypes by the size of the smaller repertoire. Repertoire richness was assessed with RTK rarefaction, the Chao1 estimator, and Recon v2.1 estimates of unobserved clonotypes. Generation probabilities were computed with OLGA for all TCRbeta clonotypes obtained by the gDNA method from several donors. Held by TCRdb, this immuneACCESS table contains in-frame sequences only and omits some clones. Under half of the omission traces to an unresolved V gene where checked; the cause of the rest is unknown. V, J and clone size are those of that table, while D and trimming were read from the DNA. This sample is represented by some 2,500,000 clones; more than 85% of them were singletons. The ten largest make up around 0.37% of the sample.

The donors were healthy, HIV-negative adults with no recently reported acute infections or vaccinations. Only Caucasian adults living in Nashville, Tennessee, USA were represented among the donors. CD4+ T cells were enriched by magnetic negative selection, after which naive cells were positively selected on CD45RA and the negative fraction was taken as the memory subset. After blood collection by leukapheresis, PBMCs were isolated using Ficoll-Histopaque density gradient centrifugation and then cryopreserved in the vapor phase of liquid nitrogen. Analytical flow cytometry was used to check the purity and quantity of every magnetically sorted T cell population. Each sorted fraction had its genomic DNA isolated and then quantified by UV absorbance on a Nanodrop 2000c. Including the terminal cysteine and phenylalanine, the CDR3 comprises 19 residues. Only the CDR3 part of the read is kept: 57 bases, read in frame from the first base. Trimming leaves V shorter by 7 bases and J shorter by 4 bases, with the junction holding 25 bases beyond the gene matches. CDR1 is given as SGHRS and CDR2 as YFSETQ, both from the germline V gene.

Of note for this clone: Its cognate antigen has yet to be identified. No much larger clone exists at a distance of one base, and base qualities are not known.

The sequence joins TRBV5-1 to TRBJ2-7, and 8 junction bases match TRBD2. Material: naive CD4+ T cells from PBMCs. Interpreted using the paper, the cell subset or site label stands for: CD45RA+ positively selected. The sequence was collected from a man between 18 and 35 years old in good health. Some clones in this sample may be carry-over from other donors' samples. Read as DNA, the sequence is TGCGCCAGCCCCCTCGCCGGGAGGGCCTTGGACCAAACAACTTACGAGCAGTACTTC. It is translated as CASPLAGRALDQTTYEQYF.